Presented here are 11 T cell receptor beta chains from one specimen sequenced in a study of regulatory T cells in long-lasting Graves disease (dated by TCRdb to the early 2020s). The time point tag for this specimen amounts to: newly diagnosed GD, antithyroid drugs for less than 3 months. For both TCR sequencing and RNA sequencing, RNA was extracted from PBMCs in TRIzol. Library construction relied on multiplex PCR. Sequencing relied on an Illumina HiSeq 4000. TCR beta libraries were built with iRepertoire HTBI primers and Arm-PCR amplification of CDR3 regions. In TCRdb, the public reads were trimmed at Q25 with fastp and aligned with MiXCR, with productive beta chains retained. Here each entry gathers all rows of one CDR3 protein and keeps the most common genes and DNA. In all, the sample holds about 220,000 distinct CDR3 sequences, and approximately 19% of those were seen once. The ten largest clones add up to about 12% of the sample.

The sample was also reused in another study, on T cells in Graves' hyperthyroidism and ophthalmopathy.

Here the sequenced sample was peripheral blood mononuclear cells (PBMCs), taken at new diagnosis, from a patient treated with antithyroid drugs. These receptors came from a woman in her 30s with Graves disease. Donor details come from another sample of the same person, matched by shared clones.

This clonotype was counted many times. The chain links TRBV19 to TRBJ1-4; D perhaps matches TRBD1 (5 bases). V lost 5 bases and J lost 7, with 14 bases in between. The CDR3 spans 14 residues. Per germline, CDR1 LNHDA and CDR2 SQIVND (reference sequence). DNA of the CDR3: TGTGCCAGTAGTTCGGGGGAGGAACCTGAAAAACTGTTTTTT. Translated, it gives CASSSGEEPEKLFF.

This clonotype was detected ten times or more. CDR3 sequence reads: CASSPREGNSPLHF. CDR3 bases: TGTGCCAGTAGTCCTCGGGAAGGGAATTCACCCCTCCACTTT. The chain is built from TRBV19 and TRBJ1-6; D unresolved. V lost 5 bases and J lost 7, with 12 bases in between. CDR1 is LNHDA and CDR2 is SQIVND in the germline V gene (reference sequence). The CDR3 sequence is 14 residues long.

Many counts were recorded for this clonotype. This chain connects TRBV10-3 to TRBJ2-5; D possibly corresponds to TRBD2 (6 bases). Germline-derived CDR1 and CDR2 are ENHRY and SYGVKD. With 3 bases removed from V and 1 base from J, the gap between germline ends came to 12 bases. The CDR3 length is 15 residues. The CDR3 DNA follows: TGTGCCATCAGTGAAAGAGCGGGTCCCCAAGAGACCCAGTACTTC. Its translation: CAISERAGPQETQYF.

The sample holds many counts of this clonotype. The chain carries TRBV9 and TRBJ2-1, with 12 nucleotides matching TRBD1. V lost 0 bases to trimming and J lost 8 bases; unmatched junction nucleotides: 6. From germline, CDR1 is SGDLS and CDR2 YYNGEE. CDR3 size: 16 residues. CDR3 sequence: CASSVEGDRGPHEQFF. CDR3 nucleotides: TGTGCCAGCAGCGTAGAAGGGGACAGGGGGCCCCATGAGCAGTTCTTC.

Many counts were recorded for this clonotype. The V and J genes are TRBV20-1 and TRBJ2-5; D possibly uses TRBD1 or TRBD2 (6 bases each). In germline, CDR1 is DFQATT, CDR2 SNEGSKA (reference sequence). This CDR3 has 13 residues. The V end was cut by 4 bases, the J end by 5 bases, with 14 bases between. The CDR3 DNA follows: TGCAGTGCTACTGGGGGGCATAGGGAGACCCAGTACTTC. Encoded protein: CSATGGHRETQYF.

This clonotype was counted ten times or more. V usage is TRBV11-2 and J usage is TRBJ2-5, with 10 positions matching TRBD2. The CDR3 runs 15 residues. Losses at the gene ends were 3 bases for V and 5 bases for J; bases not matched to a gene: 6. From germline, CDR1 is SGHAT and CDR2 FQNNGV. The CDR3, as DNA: TGTGCCAGCAGCTTTCAGCGGGGGGGTCGGGAGACCCAGTACTTC. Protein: CASSFQRGGRETQYF.

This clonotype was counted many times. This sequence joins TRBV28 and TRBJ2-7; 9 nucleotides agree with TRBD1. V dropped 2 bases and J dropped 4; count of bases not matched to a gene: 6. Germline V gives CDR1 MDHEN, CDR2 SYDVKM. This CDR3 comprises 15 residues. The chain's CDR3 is CASSLPGTGWYEQYF. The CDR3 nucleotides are TGTGCCAGCAGTTTACCCGGGACAGGGTGGTACGAGCAGTACTTC.

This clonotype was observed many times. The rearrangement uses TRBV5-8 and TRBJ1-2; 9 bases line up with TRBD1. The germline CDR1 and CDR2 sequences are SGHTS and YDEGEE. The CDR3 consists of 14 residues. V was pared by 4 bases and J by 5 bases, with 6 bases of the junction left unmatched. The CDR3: CASSPIGTGYGYTF. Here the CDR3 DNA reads TGTGCCAGCAGCCCAATTGGGACAGGGTATGGCTACACCTTC.

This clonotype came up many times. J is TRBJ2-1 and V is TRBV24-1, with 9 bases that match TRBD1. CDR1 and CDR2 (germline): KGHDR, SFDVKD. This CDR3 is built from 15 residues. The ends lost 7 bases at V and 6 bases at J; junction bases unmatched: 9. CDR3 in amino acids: CATSGTGGNFNEQFF. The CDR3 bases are TGTGCCACCAGCGGTACAGGGGGCAATTTCAATGAGCAGTTCTTC.

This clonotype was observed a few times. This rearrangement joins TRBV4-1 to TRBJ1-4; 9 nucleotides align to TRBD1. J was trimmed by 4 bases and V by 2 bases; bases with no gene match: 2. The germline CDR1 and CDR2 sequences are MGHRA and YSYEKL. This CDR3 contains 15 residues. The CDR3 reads CASSQTGGGNEKLFF. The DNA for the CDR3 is TGCGCCAGCAGCCAAACAGGGGGCGGTAATGAAAAACTGTTTTTT.

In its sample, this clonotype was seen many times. The CDR3 spells CAIKQNLGYNEQFF. Written as DNA, the CDR3 is TGTGCCATCAAACAAAACTTGGGGTACAATGAGCAGTTCTTC. The V and J genes are TRBV10-3 and TRBJ2-1, with no clear D. With 7 bases removed from V and 4 bases from J, the gap between germline ends came to 14 bases. The CDR3 is 14 amino acids. Germline V gives CDR1 ENHRY, CDR2 SYGVKD.